This T cell receptor beta chain derives from a study of OX40 agonist ivuxolimab in advanced cancers. Study context: Ivuxolimab doses were 0.01, 0.1, 0.3, 1.5, 3 or 10 mg/kg every 2 weeks.

Trimming removed 0 bases from V and 7 bases from J, with 9 bases in between. This CDR3 contains 12 residues. Germline-derived CDR1 and CDR2 are GTSNPN and SVGIG (reference sequence). Here immunoSEQ multiplex PCR was the method, and the copy in TCRdb shows in-frame clones only, minus some. The table has fewer than 100,000 clones, 70% to 85% seen once. Details on this clone: Its antigen is unknown.

Findings and caveats of the study: Antigens targeted by the expanded peripheral T cells were not determined.

The specimen was CD4+ or CD8+ T cells sorted from blood, collected in a trial of the OX40 agonist ivuxolimab. The TCR comes from an adult with an advanced solid tumor such as melanoma, head and neck, liver or kidney cancer. The gene calls are TRBV30 and TRBJ2-5; no clear D gene. The CDR3 region is CAWSVQMTTQYF. As DNA, the CDR3 is TGTGCCTGGAGTGTACAGATGACGACCCAGTACTTC. Full variable domain (missing parts from reference TRBV30 and TRBJ2-5): SQTIHQWPATLVQPVGSPLSLECTVEGTSNPNLYWYRQAAGRGLQLLFYSVGIGQISSEVPQNLSASRPQDRQFILSSKKLLLSDSGFYLCAWSVQMTTQYFGPGTRLLVL.